This record looks at one T cell receptor beta chain sequence and its context. The CDR3 has 14 residues. V gave up 1 base and J gave up 7 bases, with 11 bases separating them. Germline V gene lookup returns CDR1 SEHNR and CDR2 FQNEAQ (reference sequence). Enrolled during active infection, Seattle patients were then followed longitudinally. These data come from a study of blood T cell repertoires in COVID-19. Study as a whole: Samples taken during acute and convalescent COVID-19 were collected in the United States, Italy and Spain. T cells, B-cell-depleted T cells, or PBMCs provided the cDNA or gDNA that served as material.

Original processing methods: Amplifying reference gene primers gave estimates of nucleated cell counts. Only in-frame clones appear in the TCRdb table, and some are missing; sequencing was by immunoSEQ multiplex PCR. V and J calls and clone size are copied from that table; D and trimming were computed from the DNA. In the table there are roughly 400,000 clones, more than 75% of which are singletons. Material for sequencing was peripheral blood. The chain has TRBV7-9 and TRBJ2-1, with D possibly being TRBD1 (6 bases). The clonotype comes from a woman aged 55-69 years with COVID-19, enrolled during active disease. CDR3 region: CASSLVRGQNEQFF. The DNA of the CDR3 is TGTGCCAGCAGCTTAGTTCGGGGACAAAATGAGCAGTTCTTC.